This is a list of T cell receptor beta chains from one sample in a study of T cells in Graves' hyperthyroidism and ophthalmopathy. TCRdb re-derived calls from the multiplex PCR reads in MiXCR, one entry per CDR3 protein. The table includes about 320,000 distinct CDR3 sequences, about 15% detected once. The sample taken for sequencing was blood. These receptors came from a man aged 25-40 years with Graves' hyperthyroidism. Each CDR3 is given with its conserved first and last residue. Each record gives: V gene, J gene, CDR3 protein.

TRBV14	TRBJ1-1	CASRKNRGDTEAFF
TRBV6-1	TRBJ1-6	CASSEFGTPNSPLHF
TRBV7-9	TRBJ2-7	CASSFPGTSGSNEQYF
TRBV18	TRBJ2-5	CASSPLPPKSMETQYF
TRBV20-1	TRBJ1-4	CSASLQGLGEKLFF
TRBV6-2/TRBV6-3	TRBJ2-2	CASSIPEREGQGDTGELFF
TRBV10-3	TRBJ2-1	CAISRLAKEGGNEQFF
TRBV11-3	TRBJ1-2	CASSLGGARANYGYTF
TRBV9	TRBJ2-7	CASSVRPGVGYEQYF
TRBV12-5	TRBJ2-1	CASGIQRKEQFF
TRBV7-9	TRBJ2-1	CASSPPTVEQFF
TRBV7-8	TRBJ2-7	CASSLAGQREQYF
TRBV7-3	TRBJ2-1	CASSHHRLAGPGNEQFF
TRBV6-4	TRBJ2-5	CASSYGKNQETQYF
TRBV7-9	TRBJ2-3	CASTDSGSDPRDTQYF
TRBV7-8	TRBJ1-2	CASSKQGAEGYTF
TRBV29-1	TRBJ2-7	CSAAGSSYEQYF
TRBV20-1	TRBJ1-6	CSASTGGAKTNSPLHF
TRBV2	TRBJ1-2	CASSVGPTF
TRBV11-3	TRBJ2-7	CASSFGAGFSYEQYF
TRBV28	TRBJ1-1	CASRPAGSEAEAFF
TRBV5-1	TRBJ1-6	CASSGPTVDNSPLHF
TRBV29-1	TRBJ1-3	CSAPGPGENTIYF
TRBV6-1	TRBJ1-3	CASSTRNLGNTIYF
TRBV27	TRBJ2-5	CASSLGQGLETQYF
TRBV7-9	TRBJ1-4	CASSLARDHPHQKLFF
TRBV6-1	TRBJ1-4	CASSRRGGLTNEKLFF
TRBV2	TRBJ1-5	CASSEEVQLAHQPQHF
TRBV3-1	TRBJ1-2	CASSQMTGSNYGYTF
TRBV9	TRBJ1-1	CASSVTANTEAFF
TRBV5-8	TRBJ2-1	CASSLGLATNEQFF
TRBV6-2/TRBV6-3	TRBJ2-1	CASSRGPEGNEQFF